This TCR beta chain was observed in a study of PD-1 blockade in classical Hodgkin lymphoma. The V and J ends lost 1 base and 3 bases, in that order; junction bases with no gene match: 4. From germline, CDR1 is SGHDT and CDR2 YYEEEE. The CDR3 runs 16 residues. TCRdb's copy holds only in-frame clones and misses some; the assay was immunoSEQ multiplex PCR. This sample has about 29,000 clones; 85% occur once, and the top ten carry 2% to 3%. Every patient was affected by relapse after autologous stem cell transplantation, while exposure to brentuximab vedotin was not uniform. Using magnetic negative selection, the CD4+ T cells were separated out of thawed PBMCs.

This TCR came from a human donor with classical Hodgkin lymphoma. The sample here was CD4+ T cells from blood, taken at baseline. The chain employs TRBV5-6 and TRBJ1-1; 12 nucleotides align to TRBD1. This CDR3 reads CASSLPGQGAHTEAFF. The CDR3 region has the DNA TGTGCCAGCAGCTTGCCGGGACAGGGGGCTCACACTGAAGCTTTCTTT.